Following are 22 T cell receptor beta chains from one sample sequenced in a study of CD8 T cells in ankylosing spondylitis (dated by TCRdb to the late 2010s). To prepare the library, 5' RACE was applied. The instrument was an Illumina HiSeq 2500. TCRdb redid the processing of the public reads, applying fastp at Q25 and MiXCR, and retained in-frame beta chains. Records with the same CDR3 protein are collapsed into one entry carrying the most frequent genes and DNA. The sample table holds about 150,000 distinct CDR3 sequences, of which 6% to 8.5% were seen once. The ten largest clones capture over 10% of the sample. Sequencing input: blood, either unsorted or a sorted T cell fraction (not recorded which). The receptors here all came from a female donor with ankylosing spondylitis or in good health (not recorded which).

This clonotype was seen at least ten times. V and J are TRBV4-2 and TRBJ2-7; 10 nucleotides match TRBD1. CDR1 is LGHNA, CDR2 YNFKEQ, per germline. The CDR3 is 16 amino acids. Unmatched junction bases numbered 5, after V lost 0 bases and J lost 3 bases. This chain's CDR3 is CASSQETGQGVYEQYF. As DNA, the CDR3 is TGTGCCAGCAGCCAAGAGACAGGACAGGGGGTCTACGAGCAGTACTTC.

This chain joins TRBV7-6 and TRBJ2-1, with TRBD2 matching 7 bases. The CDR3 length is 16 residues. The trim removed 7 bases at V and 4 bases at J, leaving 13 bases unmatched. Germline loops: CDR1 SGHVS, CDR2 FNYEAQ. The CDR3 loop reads CASTSLGGGEYNEQFF. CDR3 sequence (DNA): TGTGCCAGCACCTCCTTGGGCGGGGGTGAATACAATGAGCAGTTCTTC.

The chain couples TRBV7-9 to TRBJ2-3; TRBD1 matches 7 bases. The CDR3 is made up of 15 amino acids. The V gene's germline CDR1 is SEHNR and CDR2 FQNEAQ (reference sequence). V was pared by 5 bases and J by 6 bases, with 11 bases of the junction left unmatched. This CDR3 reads CASSERQGVVDTQYF. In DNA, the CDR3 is TGTGCCAGCAGCGAAAGACAGGGAGTGGTCGATACGCAGTATTTT.

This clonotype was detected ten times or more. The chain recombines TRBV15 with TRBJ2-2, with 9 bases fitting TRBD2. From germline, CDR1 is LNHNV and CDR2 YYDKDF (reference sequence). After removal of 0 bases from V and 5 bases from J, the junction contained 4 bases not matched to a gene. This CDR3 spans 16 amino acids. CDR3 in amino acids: CATSRDRLAGTGELFF. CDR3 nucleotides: TGTGCCACCAGCAGAGATAGGCTAGCGGGGACCGGGGAGCTGTTTTTT.

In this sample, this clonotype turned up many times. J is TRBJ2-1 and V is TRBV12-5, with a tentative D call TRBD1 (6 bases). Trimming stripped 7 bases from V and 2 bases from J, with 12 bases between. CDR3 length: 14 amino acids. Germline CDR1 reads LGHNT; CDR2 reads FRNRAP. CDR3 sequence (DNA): TGTGCTAGTGTTCCGGGACAAGCCTACAATGAGCAGTTCTTC. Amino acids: CASVPGQAYNEQFF.

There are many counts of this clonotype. The CDR3 sequence: CASSLDRQGAFF. In DNA, the CDR3 is TGTGCCAGCAGTTTAGATCGGCAAGGGGCTTTCTTT. This chain links TRBV12-3 or TRBV12-4 with TRBJ1-1; no clear D gene. This CDR3 comprises 12 residues. V was cut by 1 base and J by 11 bases, with 11 bases left in between.

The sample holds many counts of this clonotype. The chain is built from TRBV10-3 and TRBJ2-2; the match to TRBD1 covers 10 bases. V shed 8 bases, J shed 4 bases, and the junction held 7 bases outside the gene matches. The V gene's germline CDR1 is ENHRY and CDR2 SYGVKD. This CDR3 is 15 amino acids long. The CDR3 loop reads CAIRGTGDGTGELFF. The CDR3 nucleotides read TGTGCCATCCGTGGGACAGGGGATGGCACCGGGGAGCTGTTTTTT.

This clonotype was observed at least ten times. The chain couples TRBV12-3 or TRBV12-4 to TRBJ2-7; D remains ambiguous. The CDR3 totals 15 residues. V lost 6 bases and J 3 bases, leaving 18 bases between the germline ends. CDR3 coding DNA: TGTGCCAGCAGCCGCGAAACGGCAGAGTTCTACGAGCAGTACTTC. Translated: CASSRETAEFYEQYF.

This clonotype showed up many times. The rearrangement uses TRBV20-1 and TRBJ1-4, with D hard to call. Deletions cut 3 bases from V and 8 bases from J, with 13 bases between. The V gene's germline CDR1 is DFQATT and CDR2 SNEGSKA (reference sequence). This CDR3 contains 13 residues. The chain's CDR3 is CSAREVAEEKLFF. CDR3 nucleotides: TGCAGTGCTAGGGAGGTGGCTGAGGAAAAACTGTTTTTT.

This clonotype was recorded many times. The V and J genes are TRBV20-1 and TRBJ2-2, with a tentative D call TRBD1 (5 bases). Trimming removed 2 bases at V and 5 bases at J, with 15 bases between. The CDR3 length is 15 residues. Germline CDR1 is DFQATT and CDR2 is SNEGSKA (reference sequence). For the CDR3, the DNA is TGCAGTGCTAGAATTTCTGCAGGGTTGACCGGGGAGCTGTTTTTT. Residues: CSARISAGLTGELFF.

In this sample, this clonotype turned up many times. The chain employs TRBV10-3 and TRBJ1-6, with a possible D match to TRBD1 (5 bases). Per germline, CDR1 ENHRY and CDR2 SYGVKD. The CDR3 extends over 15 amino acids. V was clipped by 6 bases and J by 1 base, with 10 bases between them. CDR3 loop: CAISPEGSYNSPLHF. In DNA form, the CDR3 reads TGTGCCATCAGCCCCGAGGGGTCCTATAATTCACCCCTCCACTTT.

The CDR3 DNA sequence: TGTGCCAGCAGTTCGCCCCGGACAGGCGGCAATTCACCCCTCCACTTT. Translating it yields CASSSPRTGGNSPLHF. The V and J genes are TRBV6-5 and TRBJ1-6; 7 bases line up with TRBD1. CDR1 and CDR2 from the germline V gene are MNHEY and SVGAGI. The CDR3 sequence is 16 residues long. V was pared by 4 bases and J by 7 bases, with 10 bases of the junction left unmatched.

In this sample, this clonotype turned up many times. CDR3: CASSPQGLSSGYTF. The CDR3 DNA is TGCGCCAGCAGCCCCCAGGGTTTGAGTTCTGGCTACACCTTC. The rearrangement joins TRBV4-3 to TRBJ1-2, with a possible D match to TRBD1 (5 bases). Germline CDR1 and CDR2: LGHNA and YSLEER. V dropped 4 bases and J dropped 7 bases, with 16 bases sitting between them. The CDR3 runs 14 residues.

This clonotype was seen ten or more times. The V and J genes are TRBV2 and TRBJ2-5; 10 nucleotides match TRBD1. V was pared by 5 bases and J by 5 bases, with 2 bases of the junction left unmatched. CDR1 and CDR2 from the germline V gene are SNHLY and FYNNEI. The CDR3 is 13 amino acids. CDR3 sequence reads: CASSLGQGETQYF. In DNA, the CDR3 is TGTGCCAGCAGTTTGGGACAGGGGGAGACCCAGTACTTC.

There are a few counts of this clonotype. CDR3 nucleotides: TGTGCCAGCAGTTGGACTAGCGGTACCACAGATACGCAGTATTTT. It translates to CASSWTSGTTDTQYF. The chain uses TRBV6-5 and TRBJ2-3; 10 bases map to TRBD2. The V gene's germline CDR1 is MNHEY and CDR2 SVGAGI. J gave up 2 bases and V 4 bases, and 3 bases lay outside the gene matches. The CDR3 contains 15 residues.

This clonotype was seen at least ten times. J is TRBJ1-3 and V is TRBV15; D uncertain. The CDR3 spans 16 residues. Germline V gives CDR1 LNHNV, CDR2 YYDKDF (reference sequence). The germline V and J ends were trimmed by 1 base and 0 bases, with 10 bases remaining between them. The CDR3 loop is CATSRGGSYSGNTIYF. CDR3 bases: TGTGCCACCAGCAGAGGCGGCAGTTACTCTGGAAACACCATATATTTT.

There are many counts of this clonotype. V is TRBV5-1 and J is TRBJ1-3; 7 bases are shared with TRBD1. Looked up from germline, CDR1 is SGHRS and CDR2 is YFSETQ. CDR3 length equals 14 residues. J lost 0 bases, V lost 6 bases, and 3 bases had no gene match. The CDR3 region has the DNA TGCGCCAGCACCGGGGACAGCTCTGGAAACACCATATATTTT. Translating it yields CASTGDSSGNTIYF.

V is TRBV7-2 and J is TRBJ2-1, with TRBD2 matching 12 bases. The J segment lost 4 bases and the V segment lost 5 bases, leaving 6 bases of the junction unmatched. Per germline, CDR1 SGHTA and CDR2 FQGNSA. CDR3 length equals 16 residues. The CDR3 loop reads CASSLTGTSGYNEQFF. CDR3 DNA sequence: TGTGCCAGCAGCCTCACCGGGACTAGCGGGTACAATGAGCAGTTCTTC.

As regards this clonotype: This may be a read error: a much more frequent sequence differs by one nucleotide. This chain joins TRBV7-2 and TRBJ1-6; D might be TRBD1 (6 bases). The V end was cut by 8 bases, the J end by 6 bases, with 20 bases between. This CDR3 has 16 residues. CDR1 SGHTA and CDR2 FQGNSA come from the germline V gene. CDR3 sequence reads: CASGPATGPANSPLHF. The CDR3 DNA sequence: TGTGCCAGCGGCCCAGCGACAGGTCCCGCTAATTCACCCCTCCACTTT.

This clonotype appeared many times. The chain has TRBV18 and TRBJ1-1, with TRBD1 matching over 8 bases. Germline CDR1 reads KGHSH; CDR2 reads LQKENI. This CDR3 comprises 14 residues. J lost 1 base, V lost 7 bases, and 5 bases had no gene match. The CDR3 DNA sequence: TGTGCCAGCTTTTCCAGGGGGCAGAACACTGAAGCTTTCTTT. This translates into CASFSRGQNTEAFF.

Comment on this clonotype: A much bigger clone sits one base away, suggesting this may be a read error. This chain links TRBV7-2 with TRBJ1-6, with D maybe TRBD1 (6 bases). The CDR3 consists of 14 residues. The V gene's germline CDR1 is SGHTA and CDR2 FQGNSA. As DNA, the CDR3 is TGTGCCAGCAGCTATCTACAGGGCCGGTCACACCTCCACTTT. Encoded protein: CASSYLQGRSHLHF.

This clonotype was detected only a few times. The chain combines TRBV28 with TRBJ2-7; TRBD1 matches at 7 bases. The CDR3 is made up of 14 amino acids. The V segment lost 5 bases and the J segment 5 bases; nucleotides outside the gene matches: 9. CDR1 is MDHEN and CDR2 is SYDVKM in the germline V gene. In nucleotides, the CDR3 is TGTGCCAGCAGTCCGATACAGGGGACAAACGAGCAGTACTTC. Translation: CASSPIQGTNEQYF.